This T cell receptor beta chain came from a study of regulatory T cells in long-lasting Graves disease. The authors built TCR beta libraries using iRepertoire HTBI primers and Arm-PCR of CDR3 regions. TCRdb fed the multiplex PCR reads into MiXCR, producing one record per CDR3 protein. The sample contains hundreds of thousands of distinct CDR3 sequences, more than 15% of which appear only once. At least ten counts were recorded for this clonotype. As for time point: newly diagnosed GD, antithyroid drugs for less than 3 months. Isolated PBMC RNA provided the starting material for the TCR library. V shed 2 bases and J shed 4 bases, with 9 bases lying between them. The CDR3 runs 13 residues. Germline-derived CDR1 and CDR2 are SGDLS and YYNGEE. The same data also went into a second study, on T cells in Graves' hyperthyroidism and ophthalmopathy.

The sample here was peripheral blood mononuclear cells (PBMCs), taken at new diagnosis, from a patient treated with antithyroid drugs. This clonotype was obtained from a woman aged 35 to 60 with Graves disease. The chain combines TRBV9 with TRBJ1-1, with unresolved D. CDR3 sequence reads: CASSVEDATEAFF. CDR3 nucleotide sequence: TGTGCCAGCAGCGTCGAGGATGCCACTGAAGCTTTCTTT. The complete variable domain, with remaining parts taken from reference TRBV9 and TRBJ1-1, reads DSGVTQTPKHLITATGQRVTLRCSPRSGDLSVYWYQQSLDQGLQFLIQYYNGEERAKGNILERFSAQQFPDLHSELNLSSLELGDSALYFCASSVEDATEAFFGQGTRLTVV.